The 28 T cell receptor beta chains given below trace back to one sample, sequenced in a study of graft-versus-host responses after intestinal transplantation. Method: immunoSEQ multiplex PCR; TCRdb's copy keeps in-frame clones and lacks some. This table has more than 95,000 clones, approximately 84% appearing once. Their antigen targets remain unknown. This specimen consisted of unstimulated CD4+ T cells sorted from spleen or lymph node cells, obtained before intestinal transplant. The receptors come from a human donor who received an intestinal transplant.

V is TRBV28 and J is TRBJ2-3; 7 bases are shared with TRBD1. The CDR3 is made up of 14 amino acids. The V gene's germline CDR1 is MDHEN and CDR2 SYDVKM. Unmatched junction bases numbered 1, after V lost 3 bases and J lost 1 base. CDR3 DNA: TGTGCCAGCAGTTTCGACAGGGGCACAGATACGCAGTATTTT. It codes for CASSFDRGTDTQYF.

V and J are TRBV18 and TRBJ2-1; 7 bases agree with TRBD1. The CDR3 runs 12 residues. V dropped 5 bases and J dropped 10; count of bases not matched to a gene: 5. Germline V lookup: CDR1 KGHSH, CDR2 LQKENI. The CDR3 sequence: CASSSRQGEQFF. The CDR3 coding sequence is TGTGCCAGCTCATCTCGACAGGGCGAGCAGTTCTTC.

The chain recombines TRBV7-3 with TRBJ2-5, with 13 bases lining up with TRBD2. The CDR3 is 17 residues long. Germline V CDR1 and CDR2: SGHTA, FQGTGA. The trim removed 4 bases at V and 5 bases at J, leaving 10 bases unmatched. CDR3 sequence (DNA): TGTGCCAGCAGCTCGACTAGCGGGAGGTTCTTGGGGGAGACCCAGTACTTC. Encoded protein: CASSSTSGRFLGETQYF. The full variable domain, with the rest looked up from reference TRBV7-3 and TRBJ2-5, is GAGVSQTPSNKVTEKGKYVELRCDPISGHTALYWYRQSLGQGPEFLIYFQGTGAADDSGLPNDRFFAVRPEGSVSTLKIQRTERGDSAVYLCASSSTSGRFLGETQYFGPGTRLLVL.

About this clone: The same CDR3 can be traced to other DNA sequences in this sample. The rearrangement links TRBV7-2 to TRBJ2-2, with D unclear. This CDR3 spans 14 amino acids. Deletions cut 3 bases from V and 0 bases from J, with 5 bases between. Germline CDR1 is SGHTA and CDR2 is FQGNSA. CDR3 region: CASSFLANTGELFF. The DNA of the CDR3 is TGTGCCAGCAGCTTTTTAGCGAACACCGGGGAGCTGTTTTTT. Full variable domain (remainder filled in from reference TRBV7-2 and TRBJ2-2): GAGVSQSPSNKVTEKGKDVELRCDPISGHTALYWYRQSLGQGLEFLIYFQGNSAPDKSGLPSDRFSAERTGGSVSTLTIQRTQQEDSAVYLCASSFLANTGELFFGEGSRLTVL.

The V gene is TRBV9, the J gene TRBJ1-4; 7 bases align to TRBD1. The CDR3 consists of 12 residues. V lost 3 bases and J lost 7; bases outside the gene matches: 0. Per germline, CDR1 SGDLS and CDR2 YYNGEE. As DNA, the CDR3 is TGTGCCAGCAGCGGGACAGGTGAAAAACTGTTTTTT. It is translated as CASSGTGEKLFF.

This chain connects TRBV5-4 to TRBJ1-1; D unclear. V was clipped by 1 base and J by 5 bases, with 6 bases between them. Germline-derived CDR1 and CDR2 are SGHNT and YYREEE (reference sequence). The CDR3 totals 12 residues. CDR3 coding DNA: TGTGCCAGCAGCTTGTTTCCTACTGAAGCTTTCTTT. It specifies CASSLFPTEAFF.

J is TRBJ2-1 and V is TRBV5-1; 8 bases match TRBD2. V lost 0 bases and J lost 5; bases outside the gene matches: 4. Germline V gene data show CDR1 as SGHRS and CDR2 as YFSETQ. The CDR3 covers 15 residues. CDR3 sequence: CASSLVSGSNNEQFF. The CDR3 DNA reads as TGCGCCAGCAGCTTGGTGAGCGGGAGCAACAATGAGCAGTTCTTC.

J is TRBJ1-1 and V is TRBV5-4; maybe TRBD1 (5 bases). Germline loops: CDR1 SGHNT, CDR2 YYREEE (reference sequence). V dropped 5 bases and J dropped 4 bases, with 15 bases sitting between them. The CDR3 is made up of 14 amino acids. CDR3 in DNA: TGTGCCAGCAGGGCCGGGGCCCTTGGCACTGAAGCTTTCTTT. Translation: CASRAGALGTEAFF.

The rearrangement uses TRBV19 and TRBJ1-4; 8 bases are a match to TRBD1. This CDR3 has 14 residues. In germline, CDR1 is LNHDA, CDR2 SQIVND (reference sequence). Germline trimming cut 6 bases from V and 8 bases from J; bases unmatched to any gene: 8. The CDR3 region is CASSIRQGKEKLFF. CDR3 sequence (DNA): TGTGCCAGTAGCATCCGACAGGGGAAAGAAAAACTGTTTTTT.

This clone was seen a handful of times. The chain combines TRBV5-4 with TRBJ2-1; D is possibly TRBD1 or TRBD2 (5 bases each). The germline gives CDR1 SGHNT, CDR2 YYREEE (reference sequence). V lost 3 bases and J 0 bases, leaving 7 bases between the germline ends. The CDR3 consists of 14 residues. CDR3 DNA: TGTGCCAGCAGCTGGGGGAGCTCCTACAATGAGCAGTTCTTC. This sequence encodes CASSWGSSYNEQFF.

The chain is built from TRBV4-2 and TRBJ2-3, with D possibly being TRBD1 or TRBD2 (5 bases each). The CDR3 covers 18 residues. Germline values: CDR1 LGHNA, CDR2 YNFKEQ. The V gene lost 1 base and the J gene lost 2 bases, with 19 bases spanning the gap. This CDR3 reads CASSQAARIGAITDTQYF. CDR3 sequence (DNA): TGTGCCAGCAGCCAAGCCGCCAGAATCGGGGCGATCACAGATACGCAGTATTTT.

The V call is TRBV19, the J call TRBJ1-1; D is ambiguous. V dropped 5 bases and J dropped 3 bases, with 22 bases sitting between them. This CDR3 spans 17 amino acids. CDR1 LNHDA and CDR2 SQIVND come from the germline V gene (reference sequence). CDR3 in amino acids: CASSPRLQKSFYTEAFF. The CDR3 DNA reads TGTGCCAGTAGTCCGCGCCTGCAAAAATCCTTTTACACTGAAGCTTTCTTT.

This clone was recorded once. CDR3 sequence: CAISGSSSGVTDTQYF. The DNA of the CDR3 is TGTGCCATCAGTGGGAGCTCCAGCGGAGTCACAGATACGCAGTATTTT. The chain employs TRBV10-3 and TRBJ2-3; perhaps TRBD2 as D (5 bases). The CDR3 totals 16 residues. Per germline, CDR1 ENHRY and CDR2 SYGVKD. Trimming took off 4 bases at V and 2 bases at J, with 16 bases between the two ends.

V and J are TRBV6-7 and TRBJ2-4; TRBD2 aligns across 11 bases. TRBV6-7 is an ORF, and what it does is uncertain. After removal of 6 bases from V and 1 base from J, the junction contained 2 bases not matched to a gene. This CDR3 comprises 15 residues. This CDR3 is CASSPSGGAKNIQYF. The CDR3 nucleotides are TGTGCCAGCAGCCCTAGCGGGGGGGCCAAAAACATTCAGTACTTC.

The rearrangement uses TRBV6-5 and TRBJ1-1, with 9 positions matching TRBD1. Per the germline V gene, CDR1 is MNHEY and CDR2 is SVGAGI. The J segment lost 4 bases and the V segment lost 7 bases, leaving 4 bases of the junction unmatched. The CDR3 spans 13 residues. The CDR3 here is CASTQTGGTEAFF. CDR3 coding DNA: TGTGCCAGCACCCAGACAGGGGGCACTGAAGCTTTCTTT.

Remarks on this clone: The sample carries other DNA sequences with the same CDR3. The chain joins TRBV6-6 to TRBJ2-6; D gene unclear. Trimming stripped 6 bases from V and 1 base from J, with 10 bases between. CDR1 and CDR2 (germline): MNHNY, SVGAGI (reference sequence). The CDR3 runs to 15 residues. CDR3 in amino acids: CASSPLRSGANVLTF. CDR3 DNA sequence: TGTGCCAGCAGCCCACTCCGATCTGGGGCCAACGTCCTGACTTTC.

The J gene is TRBJ2-3, the V gene TRBV7-9; D is tentatively TRBD1 or TRBD2 (5 bases each). Germline-derived CDR1 and CDR2 are SEHNR and FQNEAQ (reference sequence). The CDR3 totals 15 residues. The germline V and J ends were trimmed by 5 bases and 3 bases, with 15 bases remaining between them. CDR3 in amino acids: CASSTRLGGTDTQYF. CDR3 DNA: TGTGCCAGCAGCACCCGACTTGGGGGTACAGATACGCAGTATTTT.

V gene TRBV11-2 combines with J gene TRBJ2-5; 7 bases fit TRBD2. Trimming at V came to 5 bases and at J to 14 bases, leaving 14 bases not matched to a gene. The CDR3 has 13 amino acids. Germline CDR1 SGHAT, CDR2 FQNNGV. The CDR3 is CASSADAGAPKYF. In nucleotides, the CDR3 is TGTGCCAGCAGCGCCGATGCGGGAGCCCCTAAATACTTC.

V usage is TRBV19 and J usage is TRBJ2-7, with TRBD2 matching 9 bases. Germline CDR1 and CDR2: LNHDA and SQIVND (reference sequence). The CDR3 totals 16 residues. Unmatched junction bases numbered 10, after V lost 3 bases and J lost 4 bases. CDR3 sequence reads: CASSMPGLAGMYEQYF. The CDR3 DNA is TGTGCCAGTAGTATGCCGGGCCTAGCGGGAATGTACGAGCAGTACTTC.

The rearrangement uses TRBV7-9 and TRBJ1-1; 9 bases agree with TRBD1. The CDR3 covers 12 residues. The V gene end was trimmed by 6 bases and the J gene end by 11 bases; junction bases not matched to a gene: 7. CDR1 is SEHNR, CDR2 FQNEAQ, per germline (reference sequence). CDR3 sequence: CASRRTGGLAFF. CDR3 nucleotides: TGTGCCAGCAGGCGCACAGGGGGCTTGGCTTTCTTT. The whole variable domain, filled in from reference TRBV7-9 and TRBJ1-1, reads DTGVSQNPRHKITKRGQNVTFRCDPISEHNRLYWYRQTLGQGPEFLTYFQNEAQLEKSRLLSDRFSAERPKGSFSTLEIQRTEQGDSAMYLCASRRTGGLAFFGQGTRLTVV.

The rearrangement links TRBV6-5 to TRBJ2-4; 7 nucleotides align to TRBD2. The CDR3 runs to 14 residues. Germline V lookup: CDR1 MNHEY, CDR2 SVGAGI. The V gene end was trimmed by 6 bases and the J gene end by 8 bases; junction bases not matched to a gene: 10. This CDR3 is CASSPIAREDIQYF. DNA of the CDR3: TGTGCCAGCAGCCCAATAGCTCGGGAGGACATTCAGTACTTC.

The chain couples TRBV6-5 to TRBJ1-1, with D maybe TRBD1 (6 bases). The CDR3 is 14 amino acids. Germline V gives CDR1 MNHEY, CDR2 SVGAGI. V lost 1 base, J lost 5 bases, and 11 bases lay in between. CDR3 nucleotides: TGTGCCAGCAGTTACTTAGGGGGAGAGACTGAAGCTTTCTTT. As protein: CASSYLGGETEAFF.

This clone was seen just once. This CDR3 is also generated by other DNA sequences in the sample. This chain connects TRBV18 to TRBJ2-3; D unclear. CDR3 length equals 12 residues. The V end lost 6 bases, the J end lost 4 bases, and 8 bases lay between the germline ends. The germline CDR1 and CDR2 sequences are KGHSH and LQKENI. CDR3 bases: TGTGCCAGCTCCTTATATGCAGATACGCAGTATTTT. Translation: CASSLYADTQYF.

This chain uses TRBV14 with TRBJ2-7, with D possibly being TRBD1 or TRBD2 (5 bases each). CDR3 length: 14 amino acids. The V gene lost 4 bases and the J gene lost 1 base, with 11 bases spanning the gap. CDR1 is SGHDN and CDR2 is FVKESK in the germline V gene. CDR3 protein: CASSRDGRSYEQYF. The CDR3 bases are TGTGCCAGCAGCCGGGACGGTAGATCCTACGAGCAGTACTTC.

The V call is TRBV4-1, the J call TRBJ2-1, with D unresolved. Trimming took 0 bases from V and 14 from J, leaving 20 bases between them. CDR1 and CDR2 (germline): MGHRA, YSYEKL. The CDR3 covers 15 residues. The CDR3 loop is CASSQEVLWAVGEFF. The DNA of the CDR3 is TGCGCCAGCAGCCAAGAGGTTCTGTGGGCCGTTGGGGAGTTCTTC.

The V gene is TRBV7-2, the J gene TRBJ1-4, with D maybe TRBD1 (5 bases). The V end was cut by 4 bases, the J end by 8 bases, with 17 bases between. From germline, CDR1 is SGHTA and CDR2 FQGNSA. CDR3 length: 15 amino acids. CDR3 amino acids: CASSWLQGAAEKLFF. CDR3 DNA sequence: TGTGCCAGCAGCTGGCTCCAGGGCGCGGCGGAAAAACTGTTTTTT.

The rearrangement links TRBV4-2 to TRBJ2-3, with no clear D. Germline loops: CDR1 LGHNA, CDR2 YNFKEQ. This CDR3 has 16 amino acids. Trimming left V 1 base short and J 6 bases short, with 17 bases between. CDR3 bases: TGTGCCAGCAGCCAAGTAGGCCAGCCCCCGCCTGATACGCAGTATTTT. Translation gives CASSQVGQPPPDTQYF.

Only a few counts were recorded for this clone. The rearrangement links TRBV21-1 to TRBJ2-4; TRBD1, as called in the table, went unchecked against the DNA. TRBV21-1 is classified as a pseudogene. The CDR3 sequence is 17 residues long. The CDR3 loop reads CASSKKPAQLAKNIQYF. The CDR3, as DNA: TGTGCCAGCAGCAAGAAGCCAGCACAGCTAGCCAAAAACATTCAGTACTTC.